This T cell receptor (beta chain) was documented in a study of blood T cell repertoires in COVID-19. The wider study: Acute-phase and convalescent COVID-19 samples originated in the United States, Italy and Spain. PBMCs, B-cell-depleted T cells, or T cells were the source of the cDNA or gDNA that made up the material.

The CDR3 sequence is 17 residues long. Germline CDR1 is WSHSY and CDR2 is SAAADI. V was pared by 2 bases and J by 0 bases, with 13 bases between. Original handling: Reference gene primer amplification gave nucleated cell count estimates. Profiled with immunoSEQ multiplex PCR; TCRdb holds only in-frame clones, not every one. V, J and clone size are taken as reported in that table, and D and trimming were inferred from the DNA itself. The data contain about 100,000 clones, 87% of them singletons. V usage is TRBV10-2 and J usage is TRBJ2-2; a possible D gene is TRBD1 (5 bases). This receptor was obtained from a man in his thirties or forties in a cohort sampled during active COVID-19. Sample: peripheral blood. CDR3 in amino acids: CASSELVPGTNTGELFF. Here the CDR3 DNA reads TGCGCCAGCAGTGAGCTGGTGCCAGGGACGAACACCGGGGAGCTGTTTTTT.